One and the same sample provided the 29 T cell receptor beta chains below, sequenced in a study of T cell responses to AZD1222 COVID-19 vaccine. Assay used: immunoSEQ multiplex PCR; TCRdb lists only in-frame clones, some missing. The data show roughly 100,000 clones, over 75% seen once. Sequenced here: peripheral blood, sampled on day 0 of AZD1222 vaccination. The receptors originated from an adult in good health.

This clone appeared a single time. The junction shows a germline mismatch at one end, possibly a read error. The chain employs TRBV6-5 and TRBJ2-5; no firm D call. CDR1 MNHEY and CDR2 SVGAGI come from the germline V gene. The CDR3 is made up of 14 amino acids. The CDR3 DNA sequence: TGTGCCAGCAGTGACTCCGGGCCGCAAGAGACCCAGTACTTC. Translating gives CASSDSGPQETQYF.

CDR3 DNA sequence: TGTGCCAGCAGTTACCCCCTCGGACTGTACAATGAGCAGTTCTTC. Its protein is CASSYPLGLYNEQFF. The chain uses TRBV6-2 or TRBV6-3 and TRBJ2-1; D might be TRBD2 (5 bases). Trimming pared 2 bases from V and 4 bases from J, leaving 12 bases between. The CDR3 runs to 15 residues. CDR1 is MNHEY, CDR2 SVGEGT, per germline.

The chain is built from TRBV5-1 and TRBJ1-1; no firm D call. V shed 2 bases and J shed 1 base, with 6 bases lying between them. The CDR3 has 13 amino acids. CDR1 and CDR2 from the germline V gene are SGHRS and YFSETQ. The CDR3 is CASSFRENTEAFF. For the CDR3, the DNA is TGCGCCAGCAGCTTTCGGGAGAACACTGAAGCTTTCTTT.

The rearrangement links TRBV6-5 to TRBJ1-5; 7 nucleotides line up with TRBD1. The CDR3 totals 15 residues. The J segment lost 1 base and the V segment lost 6 bases, leaving 6 bases of the junction unmatched. The germline gives CDR1 MNHEY, CDR2 SVGAGI. The CDR3 bases are TGTGCCAGCAGACCCGACAGGGAAAGCAATCAGCCCCAGCATTTT. Its translation: CASRPDRESNQPQHF.

V usage is TRBV2 and J usage is TRBJ1-6; 7 bases agree with TRBD1. V lost 7 bases, J lost 6 bases, and 9 bases stayed unmatched. Germline values: CDR1 SNHLY, CDR2 FYNNEI. There are 15 residues in the CDR3. CDR3 nucleotides: TGTGCCAGCACCGCCTTAGGGACAGTTAATTCACCCCTCCACTTT. Encoded protein: CASTALGTVNSPLHF.

The chain joins TRBV6-5 to TRBJ2-5, with D perhaps matching TRBD2 (5 bases). The V end was cut by 6 bases, the J end by 0 bases, with 11 bases between. The CDR3 is 14 amino acids. Looked up from germline, CDR1 is MNHEY and CDR2 is SVGAGI. The CDR3 here is CASSQNGNQETQYF. Here the CDR3 DNA reads TGTGCCAGCAGCCAGAACGGGAACCAAGAGACCCAGTACTTC.

This clone showed up just a few times. Other DNA sequences in the same sample also yield this CDR3. This chain joins TRBV20-1 and TRBJ1-1, with D hard to call. V lost 6 bases and J lost 0, with 5 bases in between. Looked up from germline, CDR1 is DFQATT and CDR2 is SNEGSKA (reference sequence). This CDR3 spans 11 amino acids. The CDR3 DNA is TGCAGTGCCTTATTGAACACTGAAGCTTTCTTT. Translated, it gives CSALLNTEAFF.

The chain links TRBV5-3 to TRBJ1-4; D perhaps matches TRBD1 (5 bases). TRBV5-3 is an ORF; its function is uncertain. Between the trimmed V and J ends, which lost 4 bases and 7 bases, there was a span of 23 bases. The CDR3 has 17 residues. DNA of the CDR3: TGTGCCAGAAGCAACACAAATTTAGGGGTTTTTAGTGAAAAACTGTTTTTT. This sequence encodes CARSNTNLGVFSEKLFF.

The chain couples TRBV11-2 to TRBJ1-6; TRBD1 aligns across 8 bases. Unmatched junction bases numbered 6, after V lost 5 bases and J lost 3 bases. The CDR3 extends over 16 amino acids. Germline V gene sequence: CDR1 SGHAT, CDR2 FQNNGV. The CDR3 region has the DNA TGTGCCAGCAGCCTAAAGGACAGGGTCTATAATTCACCCCTCCACTTT. It codes for CASSLKDRVYNSPLHF.

The chain combines TRBV6-5 with TRBJ2-7; D is unresolved. The CDR3 is 14 residues long. V shed 2 bases and J shed 2 bases, with 10 bases lying between them. Germline V gives CDR1 MNHEY, CDR2 SVGAGI. The CDR3, as DNA: TGTGCCAGCAGTTACGGTCCAGCAACCTACGAGCAGTACTTC. Protein: CASSYGPATYEQYF.

The CDR3 DNA is TGTGCCAGCAGCGCTGGGTCCTACTCTGGAAACACCATATATTTT. Amino acids: CASSAGSYSGNTIYF. The chain couples TRBV6-5 to TRBJ1-3, with D hard to call. Trimming shortened V by 6 bases and J by 0 bases, and 12 bases separated the two germline ends. The CDR3 runs to 15 residues. The V gene's germline CDR1 is MNHEY and CDR2 SVGAGI.

The V call is TRBV4-2, the J call TRBJ2-1; the D is unclear. From germline, CDR1 is LGHNA and CDR2 YNFKEQ. This CDR3 spans 14 amino acids. Trimming left V 1 base short and J 11 bases short, with 15 bases between. The CDR3 region is CASSQVFRGFQQFF. In DNA form, the CDR3 reads TGTGCCAGCAGCCAAGTATTCAGAGGTTTTCAGCAGTTCTTC.

The rearrangement joins TRBV5-6 to TRBJ2-3, with a possible D match to TRBD2 (5 bases). V gave up 0 bases and J gave up 10 bases, with 12 bases separating them. This CDR3 has 13 residues. CDR1 is SGHDT and CDR2 is YYEEEE in the germline V gene. CDR3 DNA: TGTGCCAGCAGCTTGGGATCGGGGTTCTCGCAGTATTTT. It codes for CASSLGSGFSQYF.

The chain has TRBV9 and TRBJ2-1, with D perhaps matching TRBD2 (5 bases). V was trimmed by 3 bases and J by 9 bases, leaving 7 bases between them. There are 11 residues in the CDR3. Germline V gene data show CDR1 as SGDLS and CDR2 as YYNGEE. The CDR3, as DNA: TGTGCCAGCAGCGCGGGGAGTGAGCAGTTCTTC. Protein sequence: CASSAGSEQFF.

The sample holds one count of this clone. The CDR3 region is CASSLKQGAEAFF. The DNA of the CDR3 is TGTGCCAGCAGCTTAAAACAGGGGGCTGAAGCTTTCTTT. This chain joins TRBV11-2 and TRBJ1-1; TRBD1 agrees at 8 bases. V shed 2 bases, J shed 6 bases, and the junction held 2 bases outside the gene matches. Germline CDR1 reads SGHAT; CDR2 reads FQNNGV. The CDR3 runs to 13 residues.

The chain links TRBV14 to TRBJ2-2, with a weak D call TRBD1 (5 bases). V dropped 2 bases and J dropped 5 bases, with 9 bases sitting between them. Per the germline V gene, CDR1 is SGHDN and CDR2 is FVKESK. CDR3 length: 14 residues. CDR3 in DNA: TGTGCCAGCAGCCAAACAGGAGAAACCGGGGAGCTGTTTTTT. Translating gives CASSQTGETGELFF.

This clone was seen once. The V call is TRBV6-5, the J call TRBJ1-2; no clear D gene. Between the trimmed V and J ends, which lost 4 bases and 8 bases, there was a span of 11 bases. CDR1 and CDR2 (germline): MNHEY, SVGAGI. This CDR3 spans 12 amino acids. The CDR3 nucleotides are TGTGCCAGCAGTTCCGCTTGGTGGGGCTACACCTTC. Amino acid sequence: CASSSAWWGYTF.

The chain has TRBV10-1 and TRBJ2-7; 8 bases agree with TRBD1. The CDR3 is 14 residues long. Germline V gives CDR1 WNHNN, CDR2 SYGVQD (reference sequence). V shed 3 bases and J 6 bases; nucleotides not matched to a gene: 7. The CDR3 spells CASSDPLTGGEQYF. The DNA of the CDR3 is TGCGCCAGCAGTGACCCCCTCACAGGGGGCGAGCAGTACTTC.

The rearrangement uses TRBV4-2 and TRBJ2-1; D is uncertain. Trimming pared 0 bases from V and 0 bases from J, leaving 12 bases between. Germline values: CDR1 LGHNA, CDR2 YNFKEQ. The CDR3 contains 17 residues. CDR3 region: CASSQDFNPSSYNEQFF. The DNA of the CDR3 is TGTGCCAGCAGCCAAGATTTTAATCCCAGCTCCTACAATGAGCAGTTCTTC.

The CDR3 region is CASTSGGTGYTF. CDR3 coding DNA: TGCGCCAGCACTTCAGGGGGAACTGGCTACACCTTC. The chain combines TRBV5-1 with TRBJ1-2; 7 bases agree with TRBD1. The CDR3 spans 12 residues. The germline CDR1 and CDR2 sequences are SGHRS and YFSETQ. J lost 7 bases, V lost 6 bases, and 6 bases had no gene match.

The chain is built from TRBV7-8 and TRBJ2-2; 9 bases align to TRBD1. This CDR3 region has 21 residues. CDR1 SGHVS and CDR2 FQNEAQ come from the germline V gene. J lost 8 bases, V lost 5 bases, and 27 bases had no gene match. This chain's CDR3 is CASSPQTYAYEGQGHGGELFF. CDR3 bases: TGTGCCAGCAGCCCCCAAACCTACGCGTACGAGGGACAGGGCCATGGGGGGGAGCTGTTTTTT.

This chain links TRBV5-1 with TRBJ1-4; D perhaps matches TRBD1 (5 bases). Per the germline V gene, CDR1 is SGHRS and CDR2 is YFSETQ. The CDR3 contains 14 residues. The V end was cut by 2 bases, the J end by 8 bases, with 13 bases between. The CDR3 loop reads CASSFRDRDEKLFF. In DNA, the CDR3 is TGCGCCAGCAGCTTCCGGGACCGAGACGAAAAACTGTTTTTT. Supplemented by reference TRBV5-1 and TRBJ1-4, the full variable domain reads KAGVTQTPRYLIKTRGQQVTLSCSPISGHRSVSWYQQTPGQGLQFLFEYFSETQRNKGNFPGRFSGRQFSNSRSEMNVSTLELGDSALYLCASSFRDRDEKLFFGSGTQLSVL.

The V call is TRBV7-9, the J call TRBJ2-7; no definite D call. This CDR3 is 15 amino acids long. Germline V gene sequence: CDR1 SEHNR, CDR2 FQNEAQ (reference sequence). The ends were cut back, 1 base at V and 0 bases at J, with 10 bases in the middle. CDR3 region: CASSLGWQTSYEQYF. CDR3 nucleotides: TGTGCCAGCAGCTTAGGGTGGCAGACCTCCTACGAGCAGTACTTC.

This clone was seen once. The CDR3 ends on some other residue instead of the conserved phenylalanine or tryptophan, so this is likely a read error. V and J are TRBV7-9 and TRBJ1-6; D call uncertain. With 0 bases removed from V and 7 bases from J, the gap between germline ends came to 4 bases. Germline V gene data show CDR1 as SEHNR and CDR2 as FQNEAQ (reference sequence). This CDR3 has 13 amino acids. The chain's CDR3 is CASSLASNSPLHL. CDR3 nucleotide sequence: TGTGCCAGCAGCTTAGCGTCAAATTCACCCCTCCACCTT.

This chain connects TRBV5-1 to TRBJ2-1; D is possibly TRBD1 (5 bases). Trimming shortened V by 0 bases and J by 9 bases, and 10 bases separated the two germline ends. This CDR3 has 13 amino acids. Germline V lookup: CDR1 SGHRS, CDR2 YFSETQ. DNA of the CDR3: TGCGCCAGCAGCTTGGAGGGGAATGCTGAGCAGTTCTTC. Amino acid sequence: CASSLEGNAEQFF.

This chain connects TRBV19 to TRBJ2-3, with 8 nucleotides matching TRBD2. Trimming at V came to 8 bases and at J to 5 bases, leaving 21 bases not matched to a gene. Germline V lookup: CDR1 LNHDA, CDR2 SQIVND (reference sequence). This CDR3 region has 18 residues. The CDR3 spells CASSLGRVGTPSGDTQYF. The CDR3 DNA reads as TGTGCCAGTTCGCTCGGGAGGGTGGGGACACCTTCCGGAGATACGCAGTATTTT.

The chain couples TRBV18 to TRBJ2-4; 7 nucleotides match TRBD2. The CDR3 runs 14 residues. CDR1 and CDR2 (germline): KGHSH, LQKENI. Trimming took 3 bases from V and 9 from J; bases not matched to a gene: 8. The CDR3 loop is CASSPRGREGIQYF. CDR3 coding DNA: TGTGCCAGCTCACCGCGGGGAAGGGAGGGCATTCAGTACTTC.

This clone was counted once. The gene calls are TRBV27 and TRBJ1-2; 9 bases match TRBD1. The V and J ends lost 5 bases and 7 bases, in that order; junction bases with no gene match: 14. CDR1 is MNHEY, CDR2 SMNVEV, per germline (reference sequence). The CDR3 has 16 residues. CDR3 residues: CASSVYRDRVKSGYTF. In DNA form, the CDR3 reads TGTGCCAGCAGTGTATACAGGGACAGGGTAAAATCTGGCTACACCTTC.

Comments on this clone: The sample has other DNA sequences that encode this CDR3 too. The chain uses TRBV19 and TRBJ2-2, with D maybe TRBD2 (6 bases). The germline gives CDR1 LNHDA, CDR2 SQIVND (reference sequence). Trimming stripped 3 bases from V and 1 base from J, with 6 bases between. The CDR3 runs to 14 residues. CDR3 DNA: TGTGCCAGTAGTATCGGGGGGAACACCGGGGAGCTGTTTTTT. This encodes CASSIGGNTGELFF.